This TCR beta chain derives from a study of T cell responses to AZD1222 COVID-19 vaccine. Here immunoSEQ multiplex PCR was the method, and the copy in TCRdb shows in-frame clones only, minus some. Found here are approximately 42,000 clones, approximately 88% of them singletons; the top ten hold approximately 25%. Pooled together were second doses at about 4 or about 12 weeks. CDR1 SGDLS and CDR2 YYNGEE come from the germline V gene. This CDR3 contains 15 residues. V lost 0 bases to trimming and J lost 0 bases, with 9 bases between them. The specimen comprised peripheral blood, sampled 28 days after the second AZD1222 dose. This receptor was taken from an adult who received the AZD1222 COVID-19 vaccine. This chain uses TRBV9 with TRBJ1-1; D ambiguous. Here the CDR3 DNA reads TGTGCCAGCAGCGTAGGTAACAGTATGAACACTGAAGCTTTCTTT. This sequence encodes CASSVGNSMNTEAFF.